This T cell receptor beta chain was obtained from a study of blood T cell repertoires in COVID-19. In the study overall: PBMCs, B-cell-depleted T cells, or T cells were the source of the cDNA or gDNA that made up the material.

Seattle patient enrollment occurred during active infection, with longitudinal follow-up thereafter. TCRdb keeps only in-frame clones here, not all; method: immunoSEQ multiplex PCR. The table has tens of thousands of clones, roughly 70% seen once; the top ten hold 3.9%. CDR1 and CDR2 (germline): SQVTM, ANQGSEA. The CDR3 is 12 residues long. V was trimmed by 4 bases and J by 2 bases, leaving 7 bases between them. The V and J genes are TRBV29-1 and TRBJ2-3; a possible D gene is TRBD2 (6 bases). The sequence came from a man in his sixties or seventies with COVID-19, enrolled during active disease. The sequenced material came from peripheral blood. This CDR3 is CSVGGNTDTQYF. CDR3 nucleotides: TGCAGCGTTGGCGGGAACACAGATACGCAGTATTTT.